This entry features one T cell receptor beta chain sequence. Its antigen is unidentified. The data originate from a study of T cell repertoires in cytomegalovirus infection. Looking at the study overall: Recently identified HLA-C-restricted CMV epitopes were used, and well-studied HLA-B-restricted CMV epitopes were used as well.

In germline, CDR1 is KGHDR, CDR2 SFDVKD. The CDR3 runs 15 residues. J was trimmed by 1 base and V by 4 bases; bases with no gene match: 2. TCRdb processed the reads anew with MiXCR; each CDR3 protein has one entry. The profile shows approximately 300,000 distinct CDR3 sequences, almost 30% of them singletons. This clonotype was sampled from a human donor in good health (CMV status not recorded). Some clones in this sample may be carry-over from other donors' samples. The rearrangement joins TRBV24-1 to TRBJ2-3; 9 bases line up with TRBD2. The sequenced sample was cultured PBMCs, obtained from culture after CMV antigen stimulation. The CDR3, as DNA: TGTGCCACCAGTGAATGGACTAGCGGCACAGATACGCAGTATTTT. Translation: CATSEWTSGTDTQYF.